The source of this T cell receptor beta chain is a study of cytomegalovirus exposure and HLA in healthy donors. Study-wide results and limits: Rare TCR sequences dominated, though some public TCRs recurred in many donors. The study recorded around 160 TCR beta chains that were cytomegalovirus-associated.

To note about this clone: Its antigen is undetermined.

PCR employed 60 Vbeta and 13 Jbeta primers. Profiling relied on immunoSEQ multiplex PCR, and the TCRdb table lists in-frame clones only, not all of them. In the table there are 150,000 to 250,000 clones, approximately 85% of which are singletons. V dropped 3 bases and J dropped 1 base, with 10 bases sitting between them. This CDR3 region has 15 residues. Germline values: CDR1 SGHNT, CDR2 YYREEE (reference sequence). Sequenced sample: PBMCs. This clonotype was obtained from a woman between 50 and 59 years old in good health and CMV-seronegative. This chain joins TRBV5-4 and TRBJ1-4, with a weak D call TRBD1 (6 bases). For the CDR3, the DNA is TGTGCCAGCAGCTCGAACAGGGTAACTAATGAAAAACTGTTTTTT. Translation: CASSSNRVTNEKLFF. The entire variable domain, with the rest obtained from reference TRBV5-4 and TRBJ1-4, is as follows: ETGVTQSPTHLIKTRGQQVTLRCSSQSGHNTVSWYQQALGQGPQFIFQYYREEENGRGNFPPRFSGLQFPNYSSELNVNALELDDSALYLCASSSNRVTNEKLFFGSGTQLSVL.